What follows are 17 T cell receptor beta chains derived from one specimen sequenced in a study of shared clonotypes between healthy human individuals. Clones were sequenced by immunoSEQ multiplex PCR, and TCRdb holds only the in-frame ones, with some missing. The sample contains hundreds of thousands of clones, less than 85% of which appear only once. The source material was memory CD4+ T cells sorted from blood. Subset given: CD45RA-negative fraction. These receptors were taken from a woman aged 30 to 39 in good health.

This chain links TRBV10-3 with TRBJ2-7; 8 positions agree with TRBD1. Per the germline V gene, CDR1 is ENHRY and CDR2 is SYGVKD. This CDR3 is built from 13 residues. The trim removed 8 bases at V and 2 bases at J, leaving 5 bases unmatched. This chain's CDR3 is CAIADRGAYEQYF. CDR3 DNA sequence: TGTGCCATCGCCGACAGGGGAGCCTACGAGCAGTACTTC.

This clone was seen a single time. V and J are TRBV30 and TRBJ2-3, with D unresolved. Germline CDR1 is GTSNPN and CDR2 is SVGIG (reference sequence). The CDR3 covers 12 residues. Trimming pared 4 bases from V and 1 base from J, leaving 6 bases between. DNA for the CDR3: TGTGCCTGGAACCTTGGCACAGATACGCAGTATTTT. It is translated as CAWNLGTDTQYF.

V and J are TRBV27 and TRBJ2-5; D perhaps matches TRBD2 (5 bases). CDR3 size: 16 residues. In germline, CDR1 is MNHEY, CDR2 SMNVEV (reference sequence). V lost 4 bases and J lost 5, with 20 bases in between. CDR3 DNA sequence: TGTGCCAGCAGTTCCTTCGGCGGAGGATCAAGGGAGACCCAGTACTTC. This sequence encodes CASSSFGGGSRETQYF.

The chain links TRBV11-1 to TRBJ2-1; tentatively, D is TRBD1 (6 bases). CDR1 and CDR2 from the germline V gene are SGHAT and FQDESV (reference sequence). The CDR3 extends over 11 amino acids. The V end lost 5 bases, the J end lost 9 bases, and 8 bases lay between the germline ends. The DNA of the CDR3 is TGTGCCAGCAGCGCGGACAGTGAGCAGTTCTTC. Translation gives CASSADSEQFF.

This clone is a singleton in its sample. The rearrangement uses TRBV4-2 and TRBJ2-1; tentative D call: TRBD2 (5 bases). The CDR3 is made up of 13 amino acids. V gave up 8 bases and J gave up 5 bases, with 13 bases separating them. The germline V gene encodes CDR1 LGHNA and CDR2 YNFKEQ. The DNA for the CDR3 is TGTGCCAGCGGGGAGACCAGGAACAATGAGCAGTTCTTC. It specifies CASGETRNNEQFF.

This sequence joins TRBV28 and TRBJ2-5; no firm D call. Trimming removed 6 bases from V and 10 bases from J, with 18 bases in between. This CDR3 region has 13 residues. Germline-derived CDR1 and CDR2 are MDHEN and SYDVKM. DNA of the CDR3: TGTGCCAGCAGGGGCAGCCCTGGTCGAGACCAGTACTTC. This codes for CASRGSPGRDQYF.

The chain has TRBV7-6 and TRBJ1-4; D call uncertain. Trimming removed 4 bases at V and 1 base at J, with 10 bases between. Germline lookup yields CDR1 SGHVS and CDR2 FNYEAQ. The CDR3 runs 15 residues. The CDR3 sequence is CASSSTTLTNEKLFF. As DNA, the CDR3 is TGTGCCAGCAGCTCCACGACCCTAACTAATGAAAAACTGTTTTTT.

This chain links TRBV19 with TRBJ2-1; a possible D gene is TRBD2 (6 bases). The germline CDR1 and CDR2 sequences are LNHDA and SQIVND (reference sequence). Trimming took 9 bases from V and 7 from J, leaving 19 bases between them. The CDR3 is 14 amino acids. The CDR3 sequence is CASAIGTEGNEQFF. The CDR3 DNA reads as TGTGCCAGCGCTATAGGGACTGAGGGGAATGAGCAGTTCTTC. Drawing the rest from reference TRBV19 and TRBJ2-1, the complete variable domain is DGGITQSPKYLFRKEGQNVTLSCEQNLNHDAMYWYRQDPGQGLRLIYYSQIVNDFQKGDIAEGYSVSREKKESFPLTVTSAQKNPTAFYLCASAIGTEGNEQFFGPGTRLTVL.

The genes are TRBV5-1 and TRBJ2-1; D may be TRBD1 (6 bases). V was shortened by 1 base and J by 6 bases, with 14 bases between the two germline ends. Germline V gives CDR1 SGHRS, CDR2 YFSETQ. This CDR3 has 15 residues. The DNA of the CDR3 is TGCGCCAGCAGCTTGAATTCAGGGGCGGCCAATGAGCAGTTCTTC. Its translation is CASSLNSGAANEQFF.

The chain couples TRBV2 to TRBJ2-6; 14 bases align to TRBD2. Germline-derived CDR1 and CDR2 are SNHLY and FYNNEI. This CDR3 spans 17 amino acids. V shed 4 bases, J shed 2 bases, and the junction held 1 base outside the gene matches. The CDR3: CASSGLAGGPGANVLTF. In DNA, the CDR3 is TGTGCCAGCAGTGGACTAGCGGGAGGGCCTGGGGCCAACGTCCTGACTTTC.

This clone was seen only once. The rearrangement links TRBV13 to TRBJ2-1, with D maybe TRBD2 (6 bases). Germline CDR1 reads PRHDT; CDR2 reads FYEKMQ (reference sequence). Trimming cost V 4 bases and J 5 bases, with 18 bases left between them. The CDR3 consists of 16 residues. The CDR3 DNA reads TGTGCCAGCAGCTGCCCAGCAGGAGGGCCAGACAATGAGCAGTTCTTC. Translated: CASSCPAGGPDNEQFF.

The chain combines TRBV10-3 with TRBJ1-3; 7 bases are a match to TRBD1. The CDR3 extends over 14 amino acids. J gave up 2 bases and V 5 bases, and 3 bases lay outside the gene matches. Germline values: CDR1 ENHRY, CDR2 SYGVKD. The CDR3 DNA sequence: TGTGCCATCAGTACAGGGGACGCTGGAAACACCATATATTTT. Residues: CAISTGDAGNTIYF.

Worth noting for this clone: This may come from a read error, since a much larger clone is one base off. The J gene is TRBJ1-3, the V gene TRBV7-2; D is unclear. V lost 2 bases to trimming and J lost 0 bases, with 5 bases between them. This CDR3 spans 14 amino acids. Germline V lookup: CDR1 SGHTA, CDR2 FQGNSA. This CDR3 reads CASSLTDSGNTIYF. The DNA for the CDR3 is TGTGCCAGCAGCTTAACAGACTCTGGAAACACCATATATTTT.

The V gene is TRBV2, the J gene TRBJ1-4, with unresolved D. This CDR3 has 15 amino acids. Trimming removed 5 bases from V and 4 bases from J, with 14 bases in between. CDR1 and CDR2 (germline): SNHLY, FYNNEI. The CDR3 reads CASSINGRDNEKLFF. The CDR3 DNA is TGTGCCAGCAGTATAAACGGCCGAGATAATGAAAAACTGTTTTTT.

The chain uses TRBV7-9 and TRBJ2-3, with 11 nucleotides matching TRBD2. CDR1 is SEHNR, CDR2 FQNEAQ, per germline (reference sequence). The junction had 1 base not matched to a gene; V was cut back by 4 bases and J by 4 bases. This CDR3 spans 14 amino acids. The CDR3 DNA follows: TGTGCCAGCAGCTCGGGACTAGCGGCAGATACGCAGTATTTT. It codes for CASSSGLAADTQYF. Full variable domain (missing parts from reference TRBV7-9 and TRBJ2-3): DTGVSQNPRHKITKRGQNVTFRCDPISEHNRLYWYRQTLGQGPEFLTYFQNEAQLEKSRLLSDRFSAERPKGSFSTLEIQRTEQGDSAMYLCASSSGLAADTQYFGPGTRLTVL.

The rearrangement links TRBV5-1 to TRBJ1-2; D remains unclear. CDR1 and CDR2 from the germline V gene are SGHRS and YFSETQ. Trimming took off 6 bases at V and 2 bases at J, with 14 bases between the two ends. The CDR3 sequence is 14 residues long. The CDR3: CASNGGRNNYGYTF. CDR3 DNA: TGCGCCAGCAATGGTGGTCGAAACAACTATGGCTACACCTTC. Full variable domain (outside the CDR3, taken from reference TRBV5-1 and TRBJ1-2): KAGVTQTPRYLIKTRGQQVTLSCSPISGHRSVSWYQQTPGQGLQFLFEYFSETQRNKGNFPGRFSGRQFSNSRSEMNVSTLELGDSALYLCASNGGRNNYGYTFGSGTRLTVV.

This clone was detected ten times or more. Other DNA sequences in this sample translate to the same CDR3. The chain uses TRBV5-1 and TRBJ2-1, with 9 nucleotides matching TRBD2. Looked up from germline, CDR1 is SGHRS and CDR2 is YFSETQ. The trim removed 0 bases at V and 2 bases at J, leaving 0 bases unmatched. The CDR3 has 15 amino acids. In DNA form, the CDR3 reads TGCGCCAGCAGCTTGGCTAGCGGGGCCTACAATGAGCAGTTCTTC. Amino acid sequence: CASSLASGAYNEQFF.